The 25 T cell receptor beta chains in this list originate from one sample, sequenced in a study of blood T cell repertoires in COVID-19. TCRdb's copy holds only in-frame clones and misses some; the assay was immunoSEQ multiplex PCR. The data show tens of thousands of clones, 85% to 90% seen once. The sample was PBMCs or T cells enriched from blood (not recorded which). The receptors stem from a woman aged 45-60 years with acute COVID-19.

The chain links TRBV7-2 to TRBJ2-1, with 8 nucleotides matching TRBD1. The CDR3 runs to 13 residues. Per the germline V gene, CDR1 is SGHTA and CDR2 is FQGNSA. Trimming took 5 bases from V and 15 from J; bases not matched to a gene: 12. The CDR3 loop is CASSPDQDRVRFF. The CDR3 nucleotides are TGTGCCAGCAGCCCCGACCAGGACAGGGTACGGTTCTTC.

CDR3 in amino acids: CASSPTEKWTDSNQPQHF. CDR3 nucleotide sequence: TGTGCCAGCTCACCTACGGAAAAGTGGACAGATAGCAATCAGCCCCAGCATTTT. V is TRBV18 and J is TRBJ1-5, with a possible D match to TRBD1 (6 bases). The CDR3 has 18 residues. The germline V gene has CDR1 KGHSH and CDR2 LQKENI. Trimming took off 3 bases at V and 0 bases at J, with 18 bases between the two ends.

The CDR3 protein is CASRDRGKNNEQFF. The CDR3 nucleotides are TGTGCCAGTAGAGACAGGGGCAAAAACAATGAGCAGTTCTTC. V and J are TRBV19 and TRBJ2-1, with 8 bases lining up with TRBD1. The germline V gene encodes CDR1 LNHDA and CDR2 SQIVND (reference sequence). The CDR3 is 14 amino acids. Trimming took 6 bases from V and 5 from J; bases not matched to a gene: 6.

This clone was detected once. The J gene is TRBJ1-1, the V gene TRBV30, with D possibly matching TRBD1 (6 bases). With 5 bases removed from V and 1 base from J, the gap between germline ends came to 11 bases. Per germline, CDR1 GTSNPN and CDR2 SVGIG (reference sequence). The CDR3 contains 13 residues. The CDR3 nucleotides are TGTGCCTGGGGCAGACAGGCGAACACTGAAGCTTTCTTT. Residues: CAWGRQANTEAFF.

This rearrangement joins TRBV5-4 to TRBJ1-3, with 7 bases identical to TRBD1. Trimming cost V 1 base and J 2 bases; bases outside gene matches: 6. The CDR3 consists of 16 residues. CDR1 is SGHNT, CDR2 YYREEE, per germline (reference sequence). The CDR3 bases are TGTGCCAGCAGCTTGAAGGGGGCGGTCCCTGGAAACACCATATATTTT. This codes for CASSLKGAVPGNTIYF.

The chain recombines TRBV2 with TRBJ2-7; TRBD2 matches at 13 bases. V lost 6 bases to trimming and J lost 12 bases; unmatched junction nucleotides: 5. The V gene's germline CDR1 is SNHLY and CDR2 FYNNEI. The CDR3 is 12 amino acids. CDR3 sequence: CASRETSGRPYF. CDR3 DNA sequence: TGTGCCAGCAGGGAGACTAGCGGGAGGCCGTACTTC.

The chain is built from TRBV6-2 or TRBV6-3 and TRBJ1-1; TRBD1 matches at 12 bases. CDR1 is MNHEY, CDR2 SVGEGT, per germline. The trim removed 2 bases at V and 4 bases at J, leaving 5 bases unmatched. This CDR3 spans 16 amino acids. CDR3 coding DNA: TGTGCCAGCAGTTACACGGGACAGGGGGCGCCCACTGAAGCTTTCTTT. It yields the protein CASSYTGQGAPTEAFF.

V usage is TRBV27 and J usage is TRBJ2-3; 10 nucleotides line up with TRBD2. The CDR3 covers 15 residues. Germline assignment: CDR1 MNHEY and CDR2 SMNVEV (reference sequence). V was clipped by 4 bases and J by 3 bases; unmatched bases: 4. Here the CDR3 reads CASSSRTSGTDTQYF. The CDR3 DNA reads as TGTGCCAGCAGTTCCCGGACTAGCGGTACAGATACGCAGTATTTT.

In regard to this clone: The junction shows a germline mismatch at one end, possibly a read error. DNA of the CDR3: TGTGCCAGCAGCGTCGACAGGGGGAACACTAAAGCTTTCTTT. This codes for CASSVDRGNTKAFF. The chain carries TRBV2 and TRBJ1-1, with 9 bases lining up with TRBD1. The V gene's germline CDR1 is SNHLY and CDR2 FYNNEI. The CDR3 has 14 residues.

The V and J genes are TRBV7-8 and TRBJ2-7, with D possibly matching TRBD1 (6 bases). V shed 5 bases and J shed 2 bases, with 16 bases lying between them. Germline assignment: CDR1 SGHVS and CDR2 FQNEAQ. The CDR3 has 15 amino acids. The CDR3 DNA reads TGTGCCAGCAGCCCAGGGGACCCCGGGACCTACGAGCAGTACTTC. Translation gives CASSPGDPGTYEQYF. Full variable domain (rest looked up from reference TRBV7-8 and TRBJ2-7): GAGVSQSPRYKVAKRGQDVALRCDPISGHVSLFWYQQALGQGPEFLTYFQNEAQLDKSGLPSDRFFAERPEGSVSTLKIQRTQQEDSAVYLCASSPGDPGTYEQYFGPGTRLTVT.

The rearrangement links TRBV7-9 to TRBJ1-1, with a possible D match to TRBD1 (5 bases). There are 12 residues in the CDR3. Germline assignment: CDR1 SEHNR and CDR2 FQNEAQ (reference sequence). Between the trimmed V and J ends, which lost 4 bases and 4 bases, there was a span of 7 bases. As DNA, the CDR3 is TGTGCCAGCAGCTACGGGGGCACTGAAGCTTTCTTT. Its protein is CASSYGGTEAFF.

CDR3 protein: CASSDRSAGQPQHF. The CDR3 coding sequence is TGTGCCAGCAGCGACAGGTCCGCTGGGCAGCCCCAGCATTTT. This chain links TRBV27 with TRBJ1-5; possibly TRBD1 for D (6 bases). The CDR3 consists of 14 residues. Trimming removed 6 bases from V and 7 bases from J, with 16 bases in between. Germline values: CDR1 MNHEY, CDR2 SMNVEV (reference sequence).

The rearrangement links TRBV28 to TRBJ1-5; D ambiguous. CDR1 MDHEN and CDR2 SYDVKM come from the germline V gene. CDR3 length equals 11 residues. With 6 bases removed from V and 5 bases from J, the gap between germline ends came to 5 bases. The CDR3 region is CASSSDQPQHF. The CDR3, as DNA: TGTGCCAGCAGCTCAGATCAGCCCCAGCATTTT.

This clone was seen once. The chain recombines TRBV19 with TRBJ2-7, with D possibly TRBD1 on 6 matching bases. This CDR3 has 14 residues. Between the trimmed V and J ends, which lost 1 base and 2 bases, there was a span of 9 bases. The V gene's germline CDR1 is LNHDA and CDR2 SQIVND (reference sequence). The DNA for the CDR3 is TGTGCCAGTAGTATAGGTAGGGGGACCTACGAGCAGTACTTC. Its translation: CASSIGRGTYEQYF.

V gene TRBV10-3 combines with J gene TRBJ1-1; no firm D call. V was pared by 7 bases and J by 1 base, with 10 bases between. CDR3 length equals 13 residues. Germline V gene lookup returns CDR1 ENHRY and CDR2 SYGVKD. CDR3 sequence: CAITGTANTEAFF. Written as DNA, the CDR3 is TGTGCCATCACTGGCACAGCGAACACTGAAGCTTTCTTT.

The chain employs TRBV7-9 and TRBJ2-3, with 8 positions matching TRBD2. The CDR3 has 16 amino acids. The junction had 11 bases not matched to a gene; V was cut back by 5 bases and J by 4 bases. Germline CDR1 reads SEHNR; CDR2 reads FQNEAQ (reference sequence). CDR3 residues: CASSPTGAGVADTQYF. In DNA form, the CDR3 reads TGTGCCAGCAGCCCCACGGGAGCGGGAGTGGCAGATACGCAGTATTTT.

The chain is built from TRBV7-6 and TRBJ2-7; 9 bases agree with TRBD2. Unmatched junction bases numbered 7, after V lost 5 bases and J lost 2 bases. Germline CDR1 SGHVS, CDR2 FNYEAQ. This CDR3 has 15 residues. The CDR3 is CASSTTSGGPYEQYF. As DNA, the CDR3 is TGTGCCAGCAGCACGACTAGCGGAGGACCCTACGAGCAGTACTTC.

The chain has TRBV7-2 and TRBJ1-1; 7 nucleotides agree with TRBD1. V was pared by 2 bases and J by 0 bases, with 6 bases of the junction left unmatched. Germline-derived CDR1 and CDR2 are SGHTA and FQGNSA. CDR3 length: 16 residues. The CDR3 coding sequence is TGTGCCAGCAGCTTATTTGCAGGGGGATTGAACACTGAAGCTTTCTTT. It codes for CASSLFAGGLNTEAFF.

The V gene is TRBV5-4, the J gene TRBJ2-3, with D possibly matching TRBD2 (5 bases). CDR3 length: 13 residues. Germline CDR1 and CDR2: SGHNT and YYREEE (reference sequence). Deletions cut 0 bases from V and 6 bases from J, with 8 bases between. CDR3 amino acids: CASSLVPGDTQYF. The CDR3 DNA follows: TGTGCCAGCAGCTTGGTCCCGGGGGATACGCAGTATTTT.

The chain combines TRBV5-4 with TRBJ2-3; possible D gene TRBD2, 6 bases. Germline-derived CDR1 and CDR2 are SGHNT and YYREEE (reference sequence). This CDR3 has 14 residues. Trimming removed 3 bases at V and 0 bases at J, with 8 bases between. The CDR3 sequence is CASSSDYSTDTQYF. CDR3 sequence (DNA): TGTGCCAGCAGCTCGGACTATAGCACAGATACGCAGTATTTT.

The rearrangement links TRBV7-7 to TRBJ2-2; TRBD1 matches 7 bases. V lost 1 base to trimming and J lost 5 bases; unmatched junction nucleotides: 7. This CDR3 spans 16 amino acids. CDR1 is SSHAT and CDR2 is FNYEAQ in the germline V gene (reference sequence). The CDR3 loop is CASSLVAGGKTGELFF. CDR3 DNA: TGTGCCAGCAGCTTAGTGGCAGGGGGAAAAACCGGGGAGCTGTTTTTT.

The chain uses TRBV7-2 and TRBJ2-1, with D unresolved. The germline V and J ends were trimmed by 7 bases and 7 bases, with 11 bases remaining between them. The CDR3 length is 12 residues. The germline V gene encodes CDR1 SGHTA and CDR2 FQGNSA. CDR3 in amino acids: CASTPIENEQFF. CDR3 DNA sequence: TGTGCCAGCACCCCGATCGAGAATGAGCAGTTCTTC.

CDR3 loop: CASSQTSGSYNEQFF. The CDR3, as DNA: TGTGCCAGCAGCCAAACTAGCGGCTCCTACAATGAGCAGTTCTTC. The V call is TRBV3-1 (or the pseudogene TRBV3-2), the J call TRBJ2-1, with 8 positions matching TRBD2. CDR1 and CDR2 (germline): LGHDT, YNNKEL (reference sequence). The CDR3 has 15 residues. Unmatched junction bases numbered 0, after V lost 2 bases and J lost 0 bases.

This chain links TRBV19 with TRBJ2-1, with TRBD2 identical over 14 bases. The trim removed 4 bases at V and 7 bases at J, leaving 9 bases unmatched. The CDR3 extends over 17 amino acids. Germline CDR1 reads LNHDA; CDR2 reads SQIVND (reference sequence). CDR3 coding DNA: TGTGCCAGTAGTAGAAAGACTAGCGGGAGGGCCGCAAATGAGCAGTTCTTC. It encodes CASSRKTSGRAANEQFF. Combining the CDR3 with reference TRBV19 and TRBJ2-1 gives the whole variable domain DGGITQSPKYLFRKEGQNVTLSCEQNLNHDAMYWYRQDPGQGLRLIYYSQIVNDFQKGDIAEGYSVSREKKESFPLTVTSAQKNPTAFYLCASSRKTSGRAANEQFFGPGTRLTVL.

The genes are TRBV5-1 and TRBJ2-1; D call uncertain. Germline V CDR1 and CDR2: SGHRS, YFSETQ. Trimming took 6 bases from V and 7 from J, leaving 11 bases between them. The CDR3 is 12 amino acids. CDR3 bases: TGCGCCAGCACTGGAGTGAGGAATGAGCAGTTCTTC. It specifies CASTGVRNEQFF.